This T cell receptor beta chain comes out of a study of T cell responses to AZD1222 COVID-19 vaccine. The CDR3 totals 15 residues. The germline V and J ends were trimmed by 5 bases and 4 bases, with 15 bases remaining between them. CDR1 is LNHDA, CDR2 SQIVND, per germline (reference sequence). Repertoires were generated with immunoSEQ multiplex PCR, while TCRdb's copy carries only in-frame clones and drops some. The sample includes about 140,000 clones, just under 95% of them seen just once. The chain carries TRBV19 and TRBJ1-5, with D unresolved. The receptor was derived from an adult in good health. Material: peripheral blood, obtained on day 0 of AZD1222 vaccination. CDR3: CASSPIPVENQPQHF. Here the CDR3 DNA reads TGTGCCAGTAGTCCGATTCCGGTGGAGAATCAGCCCCAGCATTTT.